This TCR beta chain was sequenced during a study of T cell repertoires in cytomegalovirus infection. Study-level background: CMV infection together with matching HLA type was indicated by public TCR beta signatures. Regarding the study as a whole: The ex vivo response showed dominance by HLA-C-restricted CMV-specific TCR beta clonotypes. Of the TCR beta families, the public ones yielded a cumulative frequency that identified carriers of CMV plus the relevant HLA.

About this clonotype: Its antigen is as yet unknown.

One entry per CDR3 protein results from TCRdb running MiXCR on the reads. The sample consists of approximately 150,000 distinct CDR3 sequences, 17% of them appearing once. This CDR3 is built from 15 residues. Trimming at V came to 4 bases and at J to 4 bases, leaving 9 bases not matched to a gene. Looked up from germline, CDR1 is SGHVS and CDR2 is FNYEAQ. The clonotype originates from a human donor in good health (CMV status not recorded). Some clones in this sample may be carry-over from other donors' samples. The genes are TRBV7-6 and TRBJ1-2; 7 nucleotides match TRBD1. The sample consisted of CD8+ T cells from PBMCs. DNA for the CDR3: TGTGCCAGCAGCTCCTCACCGGGACAGATCTATGGCTACACCTTC. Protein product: CASSSSPGQIYGYTF.